The 7 T cell receptor beta chains below all came from one sample that was sequenced in a study of T cell changes during pregnancy in multiple sclerosis. TCRdb's table, derived via immunoSEQ multiplex PCR, lists solely in-frame clones and lacks some. The sample contains about 18,000 clones, more than 70% of which appear only once. The source material was CD8+ T cells from peripheral blood mononuclear cells, sampled in the third trimester of pregnancy. The receptors were sampled from a female donor in good health, enrolled as a control in a pregnancy study.

This sequence joins TRBV6-4 and TRBJ2-7, with 8 bases identical to TRBD1. J was trimmed by 7 bases and V by 4 bases; bases with no gene match: 9. Per germline, CDR1 MRHNA and CDR2 SNTAGT. The CDR3 contains 14 residues. CDR3 sequence (DNA): TGTGCCAGCAGTGTTTCGGCAGGGGGCGGTGAGCAGTACTTC. It yields the protein CASSVSAGGGEQYF.

The J gene is TRBJ2-3, the V gene TRBV7-8, with 10 bases identical to TRBD1. Germline V gene data show CDR1 as SGHVS and CDR2 as FQNEAQ. This CDR3 region has 14 residues. Unmatched junction bases numbered 2, after V lost 4 bases and J lost 4 bases. CDR3 sequence: CASSSGTGADTQYF. CDR3 nucleotide sequence: TGTGCCAGCAGCTCAGGGACAGGGGCAGATACGCAGTATTTT.

The chain is built from TRBV7-9 and TRBJ2-2; 9 bases match TRBD2. The CDR3 spans 17 residues. Germline V gene data show CDR1 as SEHNR and CDR2 as FQNEAQ (reference sequence). Unmatched junction bases numbered 8, after V lost 6 bases and J lost 0 bases. CDR3 protein: CASRWASGNANTGELFF. CDR3 coding DNA: TGTGCCAGCAGGTGGGCTAGCGGGAACGCGAACACCGGGGAGCTGTTTTTT.

The genes are TRBV5-1 and TRBJ1-2, with 7 bases fitting TRBD1. Germline CDR1 reads SGHRS; CDR2 reads YFSETQ. The CDR3 spans 14 residues. V trimming: 1 base; J trimming: 0 bases; junction bases outside the gene matches: 0. This CDR3 is CASSLQGANYGYTF. The CDR3 DNA is TGCGCCAGCAGCTTGCAGGGGGCTAACTATGGCTACACCTTC.

In this sample, this clone turned up a few times. The chain employs TRBV18 and TRBJ1-2, with D uncertain. The CDR3 sequence is 15 residues long. The germline V gene encodes CDR1 KGHSH and CDR2 LQKENI. Between the trimmed V and J ends, which lost 2 bases and 3 bases, there was a span of 13 bases. The CDR3 sequence: CASSPGWEPYYGYTF. The CDR3 nucleotides are TGTGCCAGCTCACCAGGTTGGGAGCCATACTATGGCTACACCTTC.

The chain employs TRBV5-6 and TRBJ2-3; TRBD2 agrees at 7 bases. With V trimmed by 3 bases and J by 6 bases, 13 bases remained unmatched. The CDR3 is 16 amino acids. Germline V CDR1 and CDR2: SGHDT, YYEEEE. The CDR3 spells CASSSPGTTTVDTQYF. Written as DNA, the CDR3 is TGTGCCAGCAGCTCCCCCGGGACTACCACCGTGGATACGCAGTATTTT.

This clone was seen a few times. The J gene is TRBJ1-1, the V gene TRBV5-1, with 8 bases fitting TRBD1. From germline, CDR1 is SGHRS and CDR2 YFSETQ. The CDR3 is made up of 15 amino acids. Trimming removed 3 bases from V and 4 bases from J; junction bases left unmatched: 8. Here the CDR3 DNA reads TGCGCCAGCAGCTCGGACAGGGCAGGTAGCACTGAAGCTTTCTTT. As protein: CASSSDRAGSTEAFF.